This TCR beta chain comes out of a study of T cell responses to AZD1222 COVID-19 vaccine (dated by TCRdb to about 2021). With respect to the entire study: Because spike-specific TCR depth and breadth did not differ between the two schedules, AZD1222 recipients who got a second dose at roughly 4 weeks were pooled with those who got a second dose at roughly 12 weeks. Enrollment into the trials was organized by age into subgroups of 18-55, 56-69 and 70-plus years, and those subgroups contained roughly 140, 27 and 60 TCR-sequenced participants, respectively. TCR sequencing covered approximately 230 trial participants: 207 given two doses of AZD1222 and 26 given two doses of MenACWY control vaccine. Broader findings and caveats from the paper: The vaccine-associated CD4 TCRs covered the entire spike protein, and the dominant responses fell in regions 160-218 and 743-854. Conclusions about previously exposed vaccinees are limited because only 6 or 7 AZD1222 recipients were SARS-CoV-2 seropositive at baseline. Reportedly, almost half of the unique spike-specific TCRs recognized epitopes lying outside the regions that are mutated in the B.1.351 and B.1.1.7 variants. Because no samples from the day 14 peak response were available, repertoires could be characterized only after the peak T cell response. The 56-69-year group was small, and its depth increase did not reach significance, likely because of low power. After two AZD1222 doses, spike-specific TCR breadth and depth were significantly higher than at day 0 and than in MenACWY recipients. Participants were mostly white British, with more females than males. The authors suggested clonal diversity may have been underestimated.

This specimen's time point label, per the study, means: baseline before first vaccination. Vaccinee samples came from UK trials COV001 and COV002, including a single-blind randomized controlled phase 2/3 trial of AZD1222 (ChAdOx1 nCoV-19) in healthy adults. For TCRbeta chain sequencing, PBMC samples were collected from trial participants at day 0 and at day 28 after the second dose. A word on this clone: Its antigen is currently not known. The input lacks base qualities; no much larger clone sits a single base away.

The CDR3 regions of human TCRbeta chains were analyzed by immunosequencing. Regarding the original processing steps: Repertoire TCRs were checked for matches against a reference library of SARS-CoV-2-specific TCRs that had been generated using the MIRA antigen-specificity platform. Breadth was defined as the fraction of unique TCRs that were SARS-CoV-2-associated, and depth was defined as the fraction of total T cells that were SARS-CoV-2-associated. Each spike-specific TCR was assigned to its reactive spike region and to a CD4 or CD8 class using the MIRA data. Log10-transformed breadth and depth values were compared by one-way ANOVA with Sidak's multiple comparisons tests. TCRdb retrieved this table from immuneACCESS and kept in-frame rearrangements only. Not all clones are present; in checked studies, unresolved V genes account for under half, and no reason is known for the remainder. V and J calls and clone size are those listed in that table; D and trimming were worked out from the DNA. Here the sample has approximately 100,000 clones; roughly 90% occur a single time. The top ten clones comprise under 5.5% of the sample.

Relative to germline, V is missing 3 bases and J is missing 10 bases, with 3 bases of the junction outside any gene match. Reading from cysteine to phenylalanine, the CDR3 counts 13 amino acids. Kept here is only the CDR3 DNA, which spans 39 bases and is read in frame from base 1. CDR1 and CDR2 are read off the germline V gene as SGHRS and YFSETQ. Sequenced here: peripheral blood, sampled on day 0 of AZD1222 vaccination. The chain is encoded by TRBV5-1 joined to TRBJ2-1, and 11 bases in between align with TRBD2. The sequence was collected from an adult in good health. CDR3 sequence: CASSSRLAGEQFF. The sequenced DNA is TGCGCCAGCAGCTCCCGACTAGCGGGAGAGCAGTTCTTC. Outside the CDR3, residues come from the reference TRBV5-1 and TRBJ2-1 proteins, so the full variable domain is: KAGVTQTPRYLIKTRGQQVTLSCSPISGHRSVSWYQQTPGQGLQFLFEYFSETQRNKGNFPGRFSGRQFSNSRSEMNVSTLELGDSALYLCASSSRLAGEQFFGPGTRLTVL.